This passage covers 27 T cell receptor beta chains from one sample sequenced in a study of cytomegalovirus exposure and HLA in healthy donors. A multiplex PCR was run with 60 Vbeta primers and 13 Jbeta primers. The assay was immunoSEQ multiplex PCR, and TCRdb's table has in-frame clones only and misses some. The table includes roughly 180,000 clones, around 78% detected once. Material: PBMCs. Every receptor here comes from a man aged 18 to 29 in good health and CMV-seronegative.

A few counts support this clone. The rearrangement uses TRBV6-1 and TRBJ2-3; D might be TRBD1 (6 bases). This CDR3 is built from 14 residues. The germline V gene has CDR1 MNHNS and CDR2 SASEGT. With 6 bases removed from V and 9 bases from J, the gap between germline ends came to 19 bases. The CDR3 region is CASSDRQGFWTQYF. The CDR3 DNA follows: TGTGCCAGCAGCGACAGGCAGGGGTTTTGGACGCAGTATTTT.

This sequence joins TRBV19 and TRBJ2-4; D may be TRBD2 (6 bases). Trimming pared 5 bases from V and 3 bases from J, leaving 14 bases between. Germline V gives CDR1 LNHDA, CDR2 SQIVND (reference sequence). The CDR3 is 15 residues long. The CDR3 spells CASSPRVGGKNIQYF. The CDR3 DNA sequence: TGTGCCAGTAGTCCCCGGGTGGGGGGCAAAAACATTCAGTACTTC.

This chain connects TRBV11-2 to TRBJ1-6; no firm D call. CDR3 length: 14 residues. CDR1 and CDR2 from the germline V gene are SGHAT and FQNNGV. V dropped 5 bases and J dropped 14 bases, with 19 bases sitting between them. CDR3 sequence reads: CASSEGWAVRSLHF. CDR3 sequence (DNA): TGTGCCAGCAGCGAAGGCTGGGCAGTCCGCTCCCTCCACTTT.

CDR3 bases: TGTGCCAGCAGTTTTCTAGCGGGGGTATCCCAAGAGACCCAGTACTTC. Its translation: CASSFLAGVSQETQYF. This chain uses TRBV27 with TRBJ2-5; the match to TRBD2 covers 10 bases. V lost 3 bases to trimming and J lost 1 base; unmatched junction nucleotides: 5. CDR1 MNHEY and CDR2 SMNVEV come from the germline V gene (reference sequence). This CDR3 has 16 residues.

The V gene is TRBV9, the J gene TRBJ2-5; a weak D match, TRBD2 (5 bases). Trimming shortened V by 6 bases and J by 4 bases, and 19 bases separated the two germline ends. Germline V gene data show CDR1 as SGDLS and CDR2 as YYNGEE. The CDR3 loop spans 15 amino acids. The CDR3 bases are TGTGCCAGCACCCCTGGACTTATGGGAGCAGAGACCCAGTACTTC. Its protein product is CASTPGLMGAETQYF.

The chain uses TRBV9 and TRBJ2-5, with 7 bases aligning to TRBD1. The CDR3 length is 13 residues. Losses at the gene ends were 4 bases for V and 4 bases for J; bases not matched to a gene: 4. CDR1 is SGDLS, CDR2 YYNGEE, per germline. The CDR3 here is CASSPRTGETQYF. The CDR3 nucleotides read TGTGCCAGCAGCCCCCGGACAGGAGAGACCCAGTACTTC.

This chain connects TRBV27 to TRBJ2-4, with D tentatively TRBD1 (5 bases). V shed 7 bases and J shed 6 bases, with 7 bases lying between them. The CDR3 has 11 residues. The germline V gene encodes CDR1 MNHEY and CDR2 SMNVEV (reference sequence). The CDR3 DNA sequence: TGTGCCAGCACAGACAGAAACATTCAGTACTTC. It specifies CASTDRNIQYF.

The rearrangement joins TRBV5-1 to TRBJ2-7; maybe TRBD1 (5 bases). The CDR3 totals 14 residues. The germline V gene encodes CDR1 SGHRS and CDR2 YFSETQ. V was clipped by 6 bases and J by 2 bases, with 15 bases between them. The CDR3 reads CASNQGTFTYEQYF. The CDR3 DNA sequence: TGCGCCAGCAACCAGGGAACCTTCACCTACGAGCAGTACTTC.

The chain combines TRBV6-6 with TRBJ2-1, with 15 positions matching TRBD2. The CDR3 has 15 residues. The V gene's germline CDR1 is MNHNY and CDR2 SVGAGI (reference sequence). The V segment lost 7 bases and the J segment 6 bases; nucleotides outside the gene matches: 4. In DNA, the CDR3 is TGTGCCAGCAACCGGGGACTAGCGGGAGGCAATGAGCAGTTCTTC. Residues: CASNRGLAGGNEQFF.

The chain combines TRBV10-3 with TRBJ1-2; D is unresolved. The CDR3 extends over 16 amino acids. V lost 0 bases and J 6 bases, leaving 17 bases between the germline ends. CDR1 and CDR2 from the germline V gene are ENHRY and SYGVKD. Here the CDR3 DNA reads TGTGCCATCAGTGAGTCGAGAGGAGACCCCCGGAATGGCTACACCTTC. It codes for CAISESRGDPRNGYTF.

V is TRBV5-4 and J is TRBJ1-2; TRBD1 is a possible D gene (5 bases). The germline V gene encodes CDR1 SGHNT and CDR2 YYREEE (reference sequence). This CDR3 spans 15 amino acids. V lost 3 bases to trimming and J lost 4 bases, with 16 bases between them. In DNA form, the CDR3 reads TGTGCCAGCAGCTCCCCGGTACACAGGAGCTATGGCTACACCTTC. Encoded protein: CASSSPVHRSYGYTF.

The J gene is TRBJ1-2, the V gene TRBV5-4; D is possibly TRBD1 (5 bases). Germline V gene lookup returns CDR1 SGHNT and CDR2 YYREEE (reference sequence). This CDR3 comprises 14 residues. The V end lost 0 bases, the J end lost 4 bases, and 10 bases lay between the germline ends. The CDR3 DNA is TGTGCCAGCAGCTTGGCCGGGGGACCCTATGGCTACACCTTC. Translated, it gives CASSLAGGPYGYTF. The full variable domain, with the rest looked up from reference TRBV5-4 and TRBJ1-2, is ETGVTQSPTHLIKTRGQQVTLRCSSQSGHNTVSWYQQALGQGPQFIFQYYREEENGRGNFPPRFSGLQFPNYSSELNVNALELDDSALYLCASSLAGGPYGYTFGSGTRLTVV.

The chain is built from TRBV28 and TRBJ2-7, with a tentative D call TRBD2 (5 bases). Trimming shortened V by 2 bases and J by 1 base, and 15 bases separated the two germline ends. Germline assignment: CDR1 MDHEN and CDR2 SYDVKM. The CDR3 length is 16 residues. DNA for the CDR3: TGTGCCAGCAGTTTACCTCTAGGACTCCTATCCTACGAGCAGTACTTC. Translation: CASSLPLGLLSYEQYF. The whole variable domain, filled in from reference TRBV28 and TRBJ2-7, reads DVKVTQSSRYLVKRTGEKVFLECVQDMDHENMFWYRQDPGLGLRLIYFSYDVKMKEKGDIPEGYSVSREKKERFSLILESASTNQTSMYLCASSLPLGLLSYEQYFGPGTRLTVT.

The CDR3 DNA is TGTGCCAGCAGACCCGGCGGGAGCCTGAACACTGAAGCTTTCTTT. This gives the protein CASRPGGSLNTEAFF. V is TRBV9 and J is TRBJ1-1; D uncertain. Germline V gene data show CDR1 as SGDLS and CDR2 as YYNGEE. With 5 bases removed from V and 0 bases from J, the gap between germline ends came to 14 bases. The CDR3 has 15 amino acids.

The chain joins TRBV7-2 to TRBJ2-1; the D gene is possibly TRBD1 (5 bases). CDR1 SGHTA and CDR2 FQGNSA come from the germline V gene. V was trimmed by 5 bases and J by 8 bases, leaving 13 bases between them. This CDR3 comprises 13 residues. DNA for the CDR3: TGTGCCAGCAGCCCCCGATTCAGGGATGAGCAGTTCTTC. This codes for CASSPRFRDEQFF.

The chain combines TRBV18 with TRBJ1-1; no definite D call. Germline-derived CDR1 and CDR2 are KGHSH and LQKENI. The ends were cut back, 2 bases at V and 4 bases at J, with 11 bases in the middle. CDR3 length: 14 residues. The CDR3 DNA reads as TGTGCCAGCTCACCAAACCGCCGGGTCACTGAAGCTTTCTTT. It yields the protein CASSPNRRVTEAFF.

The chain uses TRBV6-1 and TRBJ1-2, with a weak D call TRBD1 (5 bases). The CDR3 is 13 residues long. V was clipped by 4 bases and J by 4 bases, with 10 bases between them. CDR1 and CDR2 (germline): MNHNS, SASEGT. CDR3: CASSGQGSYGYTF. As DNA, the CDR3 is TGTGCCAGCAGTGGTCAGGGAAGCTATGGCTACACCTTC.

This chain joins TRBV5-8 and TRBJ2-2, with D possibly TRBD2 on 6 matching bases. In germline, CDR1 is SGHTS, CDR2 YDEGEE. The CDR3 is 15 amino acids. V lost 0 bases, J lost 4 bases, and 10 bases lay in between. The CDR3 reads CASSLGRAGTGELFF. CDR3 DNA sequence: TGTGCCAGCAGCTTGGGGAGGGCTGGCACCGGGGAGCTGTTTTTT.

Concerning this clone: The germline gene is not matched at one end of the junction; a read error may be the cause. This chain links TRBV7-3 with TRBJ2-1; 7 bases map to TRBD2. The CDR3 is 15 residues long. CDR1 and CDR2 from the germline V gene are SGHTA and FQGTGA. In nucleotides, the CDR3 is TGTGCCAGCAGCTCCGAGGGCGGGGGTTACAATGGGCAGTTCTTC. Its translation is CASSSEGGGYNGQFF.

This clone was seen only once. The chain couples TRBV6-6 to TRBJ1-6; weak D call: TRBD1 (6 bases). Trimming removed 6 bases from V and 7 bases from J, with 19 bases in between. Germline-derived CDR1 and CDR2 are MNHNY and SVGAGI (reference sequence). CDR3 size: 16 residues. The CDR3 nucleotides are TGTGCCAGCAGGCCTTCCCTACAGGGAGAGAATTCACCCCTCCACTTT. Translated, it gives CASRPSLQGENSPLHF.

V gene TRBV27 combines with J gene TRBJ2-4; no clear D gene. The CDR3 runs 13 residues. Germline V gives CDR1 MNHEY, CDR2 SMNVEV (reference sequence). The V end lost 5 bases, the J end lost 0 bases, and 5 bases lay between the germline ends. The CDR3 DNA follows: TGTGCCAGCAGTCCCCTAGCCAAAAACATTCAGTACTTC. Protein: CASSPLAKNIQYF.

This chain links TRBV5-5 with TRBJ2-2; tentative D call: TRBD2 (6 bases). CDR3 length equals 18 residues. Germline values: CDR1 SGHKS, CDR2 YYEKEE (reference sequence). V lost 1 base and J 5 bases, leaving 21 bases between the germline ends. The CDR3 sequence: CASSLRLARPIRTGELFF. DNA of the CDR3: TGTGCCAGCAGCTTGCGGCTAGCGAGGCCTATCAGGACCGGGGAGCTGTTTTTT.

In this sample, this clone turned up once. The chain links TRBV19 to TRBJ2-2; D perhaps matches TRBD1 (5 bases). There are 16 residues in the CDR3. Germline lookup yields CDR1 LNHDA and CDR2 SQIVND (reference sequence). The V and J ends lost 0 bases and 3 bases respectively, with 11 bases between them. The CDR3 protein is CASSIDRTGYTGELFF. The CDR3 DNA is TGTGCCAGTAGTATAGATCGAACAGGATACACCGGGGAGCTGTTTTTT.

This rearrangement joins TRBV1 to TRBJ2-1; TRBD2, as called in the table, went unchecked against the DNA. TRBV1 is a known pseudogene. The length of the CDR3 is 15 residues. The DNA for the CDR3 is TGCACCAGCAGCCAATTAGCGGGAGGCGACAATGAGCAGTTCTTC. This gives the protein CTSSQLAGGDNEQFF.

This chain links TRBV28 with TRBJ2-7, with 12 bases fitting TRBD1. The CDR3 loop spans 15 amino acids. The J segment lost 6 bases and the V segment lost 4 bases, leaving 7 bases of the junction unmatched. Germline assignment: CDR1 MDHEN and CDR2 SYDVKM. The CDR3 sequence is CASSSSGTGGFEQYF. CDR3 sequence (DNA): TGTGCCAGCAGTTCGTCCGGGACAGGGGGCTTCGAGCAGTACTTC.

J is TRBJ2-5 and V is TRBV11-2, with no clear D. V lost 7 bases to trimming and J lost 2 bases, with 17 bases between them. CDR1 is SGHAT and CDR2 is FQNNGV in the germline V gene. The length of the CDR3 is 15 residues. CDR3 sequence reads: CASTLRLGFQETQYF. DNA for the CDR3: TGTGCCAGCACCCTACGTCTAGGCTTTCAAGAGACCCAGTACTTC.

The chain has TRBV19 and TRBJ1-1; the D is unclear. The CDR3 extends over 13 amino acids. Germline CDR1 and CDR2: LNHDA and SQIVND (reference sequence). V was pared by 3 bases and J by 3 bases, with 8 bases between. As DNA, the CDR3 is TGTGCCAGTAGTATGGCCACATACACTGAAGCTTTCTTT. The encoded protein is CASSMATYTEAFF.